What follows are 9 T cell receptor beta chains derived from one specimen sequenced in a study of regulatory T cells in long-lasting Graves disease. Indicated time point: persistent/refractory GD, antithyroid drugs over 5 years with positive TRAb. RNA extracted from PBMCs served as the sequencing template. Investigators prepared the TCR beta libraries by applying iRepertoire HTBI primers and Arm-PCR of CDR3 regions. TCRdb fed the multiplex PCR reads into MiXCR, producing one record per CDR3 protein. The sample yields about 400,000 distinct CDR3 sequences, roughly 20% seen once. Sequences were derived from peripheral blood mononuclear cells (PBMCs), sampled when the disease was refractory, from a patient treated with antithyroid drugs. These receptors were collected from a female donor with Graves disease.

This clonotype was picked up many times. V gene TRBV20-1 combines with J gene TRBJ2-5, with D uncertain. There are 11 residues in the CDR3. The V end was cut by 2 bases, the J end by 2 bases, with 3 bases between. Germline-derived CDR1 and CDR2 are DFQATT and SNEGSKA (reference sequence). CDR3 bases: TGCAGTGCTAGACCACAAGAGACCCAGTACTTC. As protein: CSARPQETQYF.

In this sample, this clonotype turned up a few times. CDR3 DNA sequence: TGCGCCAGCAGCCAGGCCCCGGACGGTTATGGCTACACCTTC. Translating it yields CASSQAPDGYGYTF. V gene TRBV10-1 combines with J gene TRBJ1-2; D is uncertain. Between the trimmed V and J ends, which lost 6 bases and 5 bases, there was a span of 16 bases. CDR1 WNHNN and CDR2 SYGVQD come from the germline V gene (reference sequence). The CDR3 covers 14 residues.

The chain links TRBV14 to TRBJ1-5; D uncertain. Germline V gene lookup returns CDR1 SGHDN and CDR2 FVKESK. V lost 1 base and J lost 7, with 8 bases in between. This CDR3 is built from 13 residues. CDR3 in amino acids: CASSQGARQPQHF. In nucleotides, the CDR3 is TGTGCCAGCAGCCAAGGGGCACGGCAGCCCCAGCATTTT.

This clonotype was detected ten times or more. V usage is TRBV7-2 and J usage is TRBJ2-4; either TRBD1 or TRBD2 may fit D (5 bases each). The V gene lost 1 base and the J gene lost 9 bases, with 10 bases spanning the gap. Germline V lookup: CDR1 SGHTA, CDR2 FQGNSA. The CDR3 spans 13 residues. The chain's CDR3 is CASSLGSGSIQYF. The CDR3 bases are TGTGCCAGCAGCTTAGGGTCAGGGAGCATTCAGTACTTC.

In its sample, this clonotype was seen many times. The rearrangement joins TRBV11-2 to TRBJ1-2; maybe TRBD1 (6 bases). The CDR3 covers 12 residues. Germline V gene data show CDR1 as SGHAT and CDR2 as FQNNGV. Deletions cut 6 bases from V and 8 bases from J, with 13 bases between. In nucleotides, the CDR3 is TGTGCCAGCAGGACAGGTCTGGGCGGCTACACCTTC. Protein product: CASRTGLGGYTF.

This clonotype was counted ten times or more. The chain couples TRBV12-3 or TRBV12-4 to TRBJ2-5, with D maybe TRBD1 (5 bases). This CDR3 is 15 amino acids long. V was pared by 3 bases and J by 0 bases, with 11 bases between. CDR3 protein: CASSFQGLYQETQYF. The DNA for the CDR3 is TGTGCCAGCAGTTTTCAGGGTCTTTACCAAGAGACCCAGTACTTC.

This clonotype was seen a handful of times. The CDR3 loop is CASRRQPAYEQYF. CDR3 coding DNA: TGTGCCAGCCGCCGCCAACCCGCCTACGAGCAGTACTTC. The J gene is TRBJ2-7, the V gene TRBV6-1; D is uncertain. V lost 8 bases, J lost 2 bases, and 13 bases lay in between. Germline V gene sequence: CDR1 MNHNS, CDR2 SASEGT. This CDR3 has 13 amino acids.

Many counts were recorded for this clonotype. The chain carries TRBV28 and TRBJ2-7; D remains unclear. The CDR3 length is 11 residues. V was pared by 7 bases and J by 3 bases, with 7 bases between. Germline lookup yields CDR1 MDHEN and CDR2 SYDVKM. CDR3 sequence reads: CASTTHYEQYF. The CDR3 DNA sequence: TGTGCCAGCACCACCCACTACGAGCAGTACTTC.

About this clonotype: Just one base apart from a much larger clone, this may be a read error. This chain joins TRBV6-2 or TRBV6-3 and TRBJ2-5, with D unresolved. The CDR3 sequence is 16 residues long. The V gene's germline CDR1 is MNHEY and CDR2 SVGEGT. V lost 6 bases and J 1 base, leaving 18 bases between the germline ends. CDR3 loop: CASSAIRAALQETQYF. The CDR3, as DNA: TGTGCCAGCAGCGCCATACGGGCAGCCCTCCAAGAGACCCAGTACTTC.